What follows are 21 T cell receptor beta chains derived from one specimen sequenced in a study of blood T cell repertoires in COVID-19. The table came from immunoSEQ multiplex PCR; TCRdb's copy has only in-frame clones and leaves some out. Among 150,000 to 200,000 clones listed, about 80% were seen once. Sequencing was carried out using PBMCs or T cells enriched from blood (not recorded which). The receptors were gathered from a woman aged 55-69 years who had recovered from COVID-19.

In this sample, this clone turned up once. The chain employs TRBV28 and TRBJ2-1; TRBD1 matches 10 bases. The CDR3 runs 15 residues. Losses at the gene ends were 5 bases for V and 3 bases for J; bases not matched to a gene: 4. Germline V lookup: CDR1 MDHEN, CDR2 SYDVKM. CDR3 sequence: CASSLGTGVYNEQFF. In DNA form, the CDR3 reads TGTGCCAGCAGTCTAGGGACAGGGGTCTACAATGAGCAGTTCTTC.

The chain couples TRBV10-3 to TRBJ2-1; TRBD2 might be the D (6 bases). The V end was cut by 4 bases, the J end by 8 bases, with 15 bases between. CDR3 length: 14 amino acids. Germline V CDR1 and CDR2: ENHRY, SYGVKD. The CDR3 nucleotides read TGTGCCATCAGTGGTGGAGGGGCCGTGGATGAGCAGTTCTTC. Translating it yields CAISGGGAVDEQFF.

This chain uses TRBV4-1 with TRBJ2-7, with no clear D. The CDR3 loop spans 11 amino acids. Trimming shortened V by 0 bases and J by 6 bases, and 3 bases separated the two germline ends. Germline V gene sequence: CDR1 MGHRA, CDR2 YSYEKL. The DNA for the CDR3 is TGCGCCAGCAGCCAAGACCTCGAGCAGTACTTC. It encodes CASSQDLEQYF.

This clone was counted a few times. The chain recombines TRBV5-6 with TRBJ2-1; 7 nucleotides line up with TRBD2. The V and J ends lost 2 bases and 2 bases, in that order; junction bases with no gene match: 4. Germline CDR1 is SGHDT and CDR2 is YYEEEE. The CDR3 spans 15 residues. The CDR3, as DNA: TGTGCCAGCAGCTTCTGGGCGGGGGCCTACAATGAGCAGTTCTTC. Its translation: CASSFWAGAYNEQFF.

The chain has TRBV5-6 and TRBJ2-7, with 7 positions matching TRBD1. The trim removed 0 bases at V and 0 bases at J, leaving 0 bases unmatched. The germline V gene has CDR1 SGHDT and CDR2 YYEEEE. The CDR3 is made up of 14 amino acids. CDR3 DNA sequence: TGTGCCAGCAGCTTGGGGGACAGCTCCTACGAGCAGTACTTC. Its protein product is CASSLGDSSYEQYF.

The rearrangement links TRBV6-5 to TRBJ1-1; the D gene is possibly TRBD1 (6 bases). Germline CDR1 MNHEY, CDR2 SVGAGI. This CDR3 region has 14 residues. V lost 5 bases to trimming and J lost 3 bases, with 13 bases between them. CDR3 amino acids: CASSKQGRDTEAFF. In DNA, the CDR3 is TGTGCCAGCAGTAAACAGGGTAGGGACACTGAAGCTTTCTTT.

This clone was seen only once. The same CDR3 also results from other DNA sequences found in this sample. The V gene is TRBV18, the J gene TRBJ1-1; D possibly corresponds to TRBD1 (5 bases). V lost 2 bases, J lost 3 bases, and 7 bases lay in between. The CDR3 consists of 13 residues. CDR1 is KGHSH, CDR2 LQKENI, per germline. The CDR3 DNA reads TGTGCCAGCTCACCAACGGGGGACACTGAAGCTTTCTTT. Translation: CASSPTGDTEAFF. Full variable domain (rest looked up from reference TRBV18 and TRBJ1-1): NAGVMQNPRHLVRRRGQEARLRCSPMKGHSHVYWYRQLPEEGLKFMVYLQKENIIDESGMPKERFSAEFPKEGPSILRIQQVVRGDSAAYFCASSPTGDTEAFFGQGTRLTVV.

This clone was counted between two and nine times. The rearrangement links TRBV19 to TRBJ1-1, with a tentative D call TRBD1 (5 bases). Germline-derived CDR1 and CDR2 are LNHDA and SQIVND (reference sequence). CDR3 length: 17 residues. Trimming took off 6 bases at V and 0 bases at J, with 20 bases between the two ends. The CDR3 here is CASSLSGRPGVNTEAFF. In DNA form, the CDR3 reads TGTGCCAGTAGCTTATCAGGGAGGCCAGGAGTGAACACTGAAGCTTTCTTT.

In DNA, the CDR3 is TGTGCCAGCAGCGGGACAGGATCCTATCAGCCCCAGCATTTT. Translating it yields CASSGTGSYQPQHF. This sequence joins TRBV2 and TRBJ1-5; 8 bases line up with TRBD1. CDR1 SNHLY and CDR2 FYNNEI come from the germline V gene. The CDR3 extends over 14 amino acids. V lost 6 bases, J lost 5 bases, and 6 bases stayed unmatched.

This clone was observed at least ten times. The CDR3 reads CASSLLSKGTKRTSSTDTQYF. The CDR3, as DNA: TGTGCCAGCAGCCTCCTTTCCAAGGGGACAAAGAGGACATCTAGCACAGATACGCAGTATTTT. The chain couples TRBV13 to TRBJ2-3; a possible D gene is TRBD1 (6 bases). Between the trimmed V and J ends, which lost 5 bases and 0 bases, there was a span of 30 bases. Germline CDR1 PRHDT, CDR2 FYEKMQ (reference sequence). The CDR3 sequence is 21 residues long.

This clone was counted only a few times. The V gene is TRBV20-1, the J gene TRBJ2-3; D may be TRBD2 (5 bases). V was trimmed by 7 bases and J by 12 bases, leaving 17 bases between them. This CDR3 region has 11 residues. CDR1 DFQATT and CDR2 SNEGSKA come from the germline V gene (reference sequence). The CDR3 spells CSVRMEELQYF. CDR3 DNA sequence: TGCAGTGTTCGGATGGAGGAACTCCAGTATTTT.

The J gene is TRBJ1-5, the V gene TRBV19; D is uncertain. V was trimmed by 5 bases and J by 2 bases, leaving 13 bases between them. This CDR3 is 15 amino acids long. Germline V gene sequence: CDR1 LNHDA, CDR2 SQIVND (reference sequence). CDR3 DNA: TGTGCCAGTAGTCTTTATGGGCAGGGCAATCAGCCCCAGCATTTT. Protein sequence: CASSLYGQGNQPQHF.

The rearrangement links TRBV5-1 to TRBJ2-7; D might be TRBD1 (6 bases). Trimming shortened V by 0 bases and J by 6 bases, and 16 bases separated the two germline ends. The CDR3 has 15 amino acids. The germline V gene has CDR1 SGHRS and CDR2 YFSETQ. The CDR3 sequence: CASSLGNREWSEQYF. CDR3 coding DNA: TGCGCCAGCAGCTTGGGGAACAGGGAGTGGAGCGAGCAGTACTTC.

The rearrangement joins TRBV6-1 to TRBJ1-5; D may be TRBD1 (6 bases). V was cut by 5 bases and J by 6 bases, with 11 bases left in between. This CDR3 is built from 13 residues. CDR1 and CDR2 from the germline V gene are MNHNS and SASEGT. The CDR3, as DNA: TGTGCCAGCAGTTCACAGGGTTTTCAGCCCCAGCATTTT. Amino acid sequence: CASSSQGFQPQHF.

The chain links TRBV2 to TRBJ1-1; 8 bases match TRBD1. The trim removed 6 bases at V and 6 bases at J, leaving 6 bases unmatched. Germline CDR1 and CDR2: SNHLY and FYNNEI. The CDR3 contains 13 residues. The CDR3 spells CASRDREGAEAFF. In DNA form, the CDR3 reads TGTGCCAGCAGGGACAGGGAAGGGGCTGAAGCTTTCTTT.

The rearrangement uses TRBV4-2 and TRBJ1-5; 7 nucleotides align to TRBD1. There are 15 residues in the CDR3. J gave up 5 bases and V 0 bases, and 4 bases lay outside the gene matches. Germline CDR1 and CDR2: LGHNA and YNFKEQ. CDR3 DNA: TGTGCCAGCAGCCAAGAGGCCAGGGGGGATCAGCCCCAGCATTTT. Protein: CASSQEARGDQPQHF.

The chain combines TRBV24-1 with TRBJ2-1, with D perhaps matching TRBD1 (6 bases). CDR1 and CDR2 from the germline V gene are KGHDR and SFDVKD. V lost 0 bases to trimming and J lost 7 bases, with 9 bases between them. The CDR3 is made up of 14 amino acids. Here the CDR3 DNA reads TGTGCCACCAGTGATTTGGAGGGGGAAAATGAGCAGTTCTTC. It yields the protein CATSDLEGENEQFF.

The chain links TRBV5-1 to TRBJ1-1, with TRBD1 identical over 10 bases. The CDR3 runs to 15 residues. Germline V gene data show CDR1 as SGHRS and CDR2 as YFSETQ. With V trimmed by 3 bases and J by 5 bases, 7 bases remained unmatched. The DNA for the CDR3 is TGCGCCAGCAGCTGGGAAGGACAGGGGGGGACTGAAGCTTTCTTT. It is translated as CASSWEGQGGTEAFF.

CDR3: CASSWDYGTDTQYF. The CDR3 coding sequence is TGTGCCAGTAGCTGGGACTATGGCACAGATACGCAGTATTTT. The rearrangement uses TRBV19 and TRBJ2-3; 7 nucleotides line up with TRBD2. The germline CDR1 and CDR2 sequences are LNHDA and SQIVND (reference sequence). The CDR3 contains 14 residues. V lost 6 bases, J lost 1 base, and 4 bases stayed unmatched.

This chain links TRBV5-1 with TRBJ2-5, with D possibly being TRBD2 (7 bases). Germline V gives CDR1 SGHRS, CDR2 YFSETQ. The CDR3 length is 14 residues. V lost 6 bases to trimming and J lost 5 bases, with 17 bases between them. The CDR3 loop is CASTHTGGGETQYF. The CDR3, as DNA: TGCGCCAGCACCCATACGGGGGGCGGGGAGACCCAGTACTTC.

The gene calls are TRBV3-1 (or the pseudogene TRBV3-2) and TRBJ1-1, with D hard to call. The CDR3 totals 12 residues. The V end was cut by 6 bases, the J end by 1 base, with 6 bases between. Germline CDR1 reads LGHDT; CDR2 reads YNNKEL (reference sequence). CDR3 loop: CASREGNTEAFF. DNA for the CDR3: TGTGCCAGCAGAGAGGGGAACACTGAAGCTTTCTTT.